This note documents a single TCR beta chain sequence. Its antigen specificity is not known. Qualities for individual bases were not recorded, and no much larger clone is one base off. V loses 5 bases, J loses 2 bases, and the germline ends lie 6 bases apart. The CDR3 measures 12 amino acids from cysteine to phenylalanine. Of the read, only the CDR3 DNA is kept; its 36 bases are in frame from base 1. As encoded in the germline V gene, CDR1 is KGHSH while CDR2 is LQKENI. This record belongs to a study of T cell responses to AZD1222 COVID-19 vaccine (dated by TCRdb to the early 2020s). Describing the broader study: A total of around 240 trial participants underwent TCR sequencing, of whom 207 received two doses of AZD1222 and about 25 received two doses of the MenACWY control vaccine. Trial participants were enrolled by age into 18-55, 56-69 and 70-plus year subgroups, with around 140, 26 and 57 TCR-sequenced participants respectively. Paper-wide results and their limitations: The whole spike protein was spanned by vaccine-associated CD4 TCRs, and dominant responses were seen in regions 160-218 and 743-854. Most participants were white British and females outnumbered males, and the authors suggested that clonal diversity may have been underestimated. Because no day 14 peak-response samples were available, repertoires were characterized only after the peak T cell response. In the small 56-69-year group, the increase in depth fell short of significance, most likely because of low power. Conclusions about previously exposed vaccinees are limited because only six or seven AZD1222 recipients were SARS-CoV-2 seropositive at baseline. A significant rise in spike-specific TCR breadth and depth was observed after two AZD1222 doses relative to day 0 and relative to MenACWY recipients. Reportedly, close to half of the unique spike-specific TCRs recognized epitopes lying outside the regions that are mutated in the B.1.351 and B.1.1.7 variants.

The time point label on this specimen signifies: about 28 days (+/-7) after the second vaccine dose. AZD1222 recipients whose second dose came at about 4 weeks and those whose second dose came at about 12 weeks were combined into one group, since spike-specific TCR depth and breadth did not differ between the two schedules. Samples from vaccinated people were obtained from the UK trials COV001 and COV002, which included a single-blind randomized controlled phase 2/3 trial of AZD1222 (ChAdOx1 nCoV-19) in healthy adults. For TCRbeta chain sequencing, PBMC samples from trial participants were taken at day 0 and at day 28 after the second dose. The CDR3 regions of human TCRbeta chains were subjected to immunosequencing. The original pipeline was this. TCRs in the repertoires were compared against a reference library of SARS-CoV-2-specific TCRs that had been generated with the MIRA antigen-specificity platform. Breadth was defined as the fraction of unique TCRs that were SARS-CoV-2-associated, and depth was defined as the fraction of total T cells that were SARS-CoV-2-associated. Using the MIRA data, each spike-specific TCR was assigned both to the spike region to which the TCR was reactive and to a CD4 or CD8 class. Log10-transformed breadth and depth values were compared by one-way ANOVA with Sidak's multiple comparisons tests. TCRdb took this table from immuneACCESS and kept in-frame rearrangements with V and J called. Such tables lack part of the clones; where checked against another copy, unresolved V genes explain under half of the gap, and the rest is unexplained. That table is the source of V, J and clone size, and D and trimming were worked out from the DNA. For this sample there are around 78,000 clones; about nine tenths appear just once. The top ten clonotypes cover 3% to 3.5% of the sample.

This specimen consisted of peripheral blood, obtained 28 days after the second AZD1222 dose. This clonotype was obtained from an adult who received the AZD1222 COVID-19 vaccine. In this chain, TRBV18 is recombined with TRBJ1-2; no D segment can be confidently identified. The bases read TGTGCCAGCTCAACTGACAACTATGGCTACACCTTC. It is translated as CASSTDNYGYTF. The full variable domain, with segments outside the CDR3 supplied by the reference TRBV18 and TRBJ1-2 proteins, appears as NAGVMQNPRHLVRRRGQEARLRCSPMKGHSHVYWYRQLPEEGLKFMVYLQKENIIDESGMPKERFSAEFPKEGPSILRIQQVVRGDSAAYFCASSTDNYGYTFGSGTRLTVV.